This TCR beta chain appears in the sequencing data of a study of blood T cell repertoires in COVID-19. On the study more broadly: The United States, Italy and Spain provided the acute and convalescent COVID-19 samples. PBMCs, B-cell-depleted T cells, or T cells were the source of the cDNA or gDNA that made up the material.

Original processing notes: Nucleated cell counts were estimated from reference gene primer amplification. TCRdb's copy holds only in-frame clones and misses some; the assay was immunoSEQ multiplex PCR. That table is the source of V, J and clone size, and D and trimming were worked out from the DNA. In the table there are approximately 50,000 clones, approximately 85% of which are singletons. The V end lost 7 bases, the J end lost 4 bases, and 19 bases lay between the germline ends. CDR3 length equals 15 residues. The germline CDR1 and CDR2 sequences are LGHDT and YNNKEL (reference sequence). The clonotype originates from a human donor in a cohort sampled during active COVID-19. V is TRBV3-1 (or the pseudogene TRBV3-2) and J is TRBJ1-2; no definite D call. Sample: peripheral blood. CDR3 DNA: TGTGCCAGCACCATAACGGGAAGGATGGGCTATGGCTACACCTTC. Its protein is CASTITGRMGYGYTF.